One and the same sample provided the 22 T cell receptor beta chains below, sequenced in a study of follicular helper T cells after annual influenza vaccination. Indicated time point: 2014-2015 season, 7 days after vaccination. Sequencing was performed with immunoSEQ multiplex PCR; in TCRdb, only in-frame clones are kept and a portion is missing. The data hold 7,000 to 10,000 clones, with approximately 80% observed a single time. The sample in question was CXCR5+ CD38- circulating T follicular helper cells from blood, obtained 7 days after influenza vaccination. Subset reported: circulating Tfh, non-naive CD4+CXCR5+PD-1+ (ICOS+CD38+ or ICOS-CD38-). The origin of the receptors is an adult who received the influenza vaccine.

The rearrangement links TRBV4-1 to TRBJ2-4; the match to TRBD2 covers 11 bases. Germline V CDR1 and CDR2: MGHRA, YSYEKL. With 0 bases clipped from V and 4 bases from J, the junction kept 8 bases outside the gene matches. The CDR3 is made up of 18 amino acids. CDR3 sequence (DNA): TGCGCCAGCAGCCAAGATCGTAGCGGGGGGGCCGTTAAAAACATTCAGTACTTC. This gives the protein CASSQDRSGGAVKNIQYF.

The chain has TRBV19 and TRBJ1-4; 9 bases line up with TRBD1. CDR1 is LNHDA, CDR2 SQIVND, per germline (reference sequence). Trimming cost V 6 bases and J 8 bases; bases outside gene matches: 10. The CDR3 is 15 amino acids. CDR3 sequence (DNA): TGTGCCAGTAGGAAAAGGGACAGGGTGGAGGAAAAACTGTTTTTT. This encodes CASRKRDRVEEKLFF.

V usage is TRBV5-4 and J usage is TRBJ2-7; D is undetermined. V gave up 5 bases and J gave up 4 bases, with 4 bases separating them. Germline loops: CDR1 SGHNT, CDR2 YYREEE (reference sequence). CDR3 size: 10 residues. CDR3 amino acids: CASSIYEQYF. The CDR3 region has the DNA TGTGCCAGCAGTATATACGAGCAGTACTTC.

This clone was counted once. The chain is built from TRBV15 and TRBJ2-3, with D perhaps given as TRBD1 or TRBD2 (5 bases each). Germline CDR1 and CDR2: LNHNV and YYDKDF (reference sequence). V was trimmed by 3 bases and J by 12 bases, leaving 16 bases between them. This CDR3 has 13 residues. The CDR3 loop reads CATSSDSGTLQYF. The CDR3 DNA reads TGTGCCACCAGCAGTGACTCCGGGACCCTTCAGTATTTT.

In this sample, this clone turned up once. This sequence joins TRBV10-3 and TRBJ2-3, with D possibly called TRBD1 or TRBD2 (5 bases each). The CDR3 is 15 amino acids. Trimming took off 3 bases at V and 5 bases at J, with 15 bases between the two ends. CDR1 and CDR2 from the germline V gene are ENHRY and SYGVKD. CDR3 in DNA: TGTGCCATCAGTGAACCGGGACGGGTGAGAGATACGCAGTATTTT. This codes for CAISEPGRVRDTQYF.

This sequence joins TRBV5-1 and TRBJ2-7; D unclear. Germline lookup yields CDR1 SGHRS and CDR2 YFSETQ. Trimming removed 0 bases from V and 4 bases from J, with 11 bases in between. This CDR3 has 14 amino acids. The CDR3 region has the DNA TGCGCCAGCAGCTTGGGGGCTGGTTCGTACGAGCAGTACTTC. This codes for CASSLGAGSYEQYF.

The chain employs TRBV5-8 and TRBJ2-5; 7 nucleotides agree with TRBD1. V lost 4 bases to trimming and J lost 0 bases; unmatched junction nucleotides: 9. The length of the CDR3 is 16 residues. Per germline, CDR1 SGHTS and CDR2 YDEGEE. CDR3 nucleotides: TGTGCCAGCAGCCTCGGGACAGCGACGTACCAAGAGACCCAGTACTTC. It encodes CASSLGTATYQETQYF.

V is TRBV6-5 and J is TRBJ2-4; unclear D gene. Trimming removed 6 bases from V and 5 bases from J, with 5 bases in between. This CDR3 is 11 amino acids long. Germline V lookup: CDR1 MNHEY, CDR2 SVGAGI. The CDR3 nucleotides read TGTGCCAGCAGGGAGCAAAACATTCAGTACTTC. This codes for CASREQNIQYF.

The chain is built from TRBV7-2 and TRBJ1-1; D call uncertain. The CDR3 sequence is 14 residues long. Germline CDR1 and CDR2: SGHTA and FQGNSA. Trimming removed 5 bases from V and 1 base from J, with 11 bases in between. The CDR3 spells CASSLGAGNTEAFF. CDR3 nucleotide sequence: TGTGCCAGCAGCCTGGGCGCAGGGAACACTGAAGCTTTCTTT. The complete variable domain, with remaining parts taken from reference TRBV7-2 and TRBJ1-1, reads GAGVSQSPSNKVTEKGKDVELRCDPISGHTALYWYRQSLGQGLEFLIYFQGNSAPDKSGLPSDRFSAERTGGSVSTLTIQRTQQEDSAVYLCASSLGAGNTEAFFGQGTRLTVV.

This sequence joins TRBV18 and TRBJ2-7; 10 bases match TRBD1. The germline V gene has CDR1 KGHSH and CDR2 LQKENI. The CDR3 is made up of 15 amino acids. V trimming: 2 bases; J trimming: 6 bases; junction bases outside the gene matches: 7. DNA for the CDR3: TGTGCCAGCTCACCAGGGCTCGGACAGGGGGGCGAGCAGTACTTC. It specifies CASSPGLGQGGEQYF. Looking up the rest from reference TRBV18 and TRBJ2-7 gives the full variable domain: NAGVMQNPRHLVRRRGQEARLRCSPMKGHSHVYWYRQLPEEGLKFMVYLQKENIIDESGMPKERFSAEFPKEGPSILRIQQVVRGDSAAYFCASSPGLGQGGEQYFGPGTRLTVT.

V usage is TRBV7-6 and J usage is TRBJ2-3, with 8 bases that match TRBD1. CDR3 length: 13 residues. Germline V gene lookup returns CDR1 SGHVS and CDR2 FNYEAQ. The V gene end was trimmed by 5 bases and the J gene end by 6 bases; junction bases not matched to a gene: 4. Here the CDR3 DNA reads TGTGCCAGCAGCAGTCGGGACAGGGATACGCAGTATTTT. Its protein product is CASSSRDRDTQYF. Drawing the rest from reference TRBV7-6 and TRBJ2-3, the complete variable domain is GAGVSQSPRYKVTKRGQDVALRCDPISGHVSLYWYRQALGQGPEFLTYFNYEAQQDKSGLPNDRFSAERPEGSISTLTIQRTEQRDSAMYRCASSSRDRDTQYFGPGTRLTVL.

This chain joins TRBV4-1 and TRBJ1-5; D may be TRBD1 (5 bases). Trimming cost V 4 bases and J 15 bases, with 25 bases left between them. This CDR3 comprises 15 residues. Germline values: CDR1 MGHRA, CDR2 YSYEKL. This CDR3 reads CASSPRGEPEGFLHF. CDR3 nucleotides: TGCGCCAGCAGCCCTCGTGGGGAGCCCGAGGGGTTCCTGCATTTT.

The DNA for the CDR3 is TGTGCCAGCAGCTTAGGCCCGCGCGGTTTTACCTACGAGCAGTACTTC. It yields the protein CASSLGPRGFTYEQYF. The chain has TRBV7-2 and TRBJ2-7; no reliable D call. V lost 1 base, J lost 2 bases, and 15 bases lay in between. The CDR3 sequence is 16 residues long. Germline lookup yields CDR1 SGHTA and CDR2 FQGNSA.

The chain recombines TRBV5-1 with TRBJ1-4; 7 bases are a match to TRBD1. In germline, CDR1 is SGHRS, CDR2 YFSETQ. The CDR3 has 16 amino acids. V lost 3 bases, J lost 4 bases, and 9 bases stayed unmatched. CDR3 loop: CASSSLPGQYNEKLFF. CDR3 bases: TGCGCCAGCAGCTCATTACCGGGACAGTATAATGAAAAACTGTTTTTT.

The CDR3 DNA sequence: TGTGCCAGCAGCTTGCGAGGCCTTCCCGGGGGCGATACGCAGTATTTT. Translation: CASSLRGLPGGDTQYF. The V and J genes are TRBV7-8 and TRBJ2-3; D may be TRBD1 or TRBD2 (6 bases each). CDR1 is SGHVS, CDR2 FQNEAQ, per germline. The CDR3 consists of 16 residues. V shed 3 bases and J shed 6 bases, with 19 bases lying between them.

V is TRBV19 and J is TRBJ2-2; TRBD1 aligns across 8 bases. J was trimmed by 5 bases and V by 3 bases; bases with no gene match: 5. This CDR3 spans 15 amino acids. CDR1 and CDR2 (germline): LNHDA, SQIVND (reference sequence). The CDR3 sequence is CASSMQGAITGELFF. The CDR3 DNA is TGTGCCAGTAGTATGCAGGGGGCTATTACCGGGGAGCTGTTTTTT.

The chain has TRBV5-6 and TRBJ2-5; tentative D call: TRBD1 (5 bases). This CDR3 contains 14 residues. The germline gives CDR1 SGHDT, CDR2 YYEEEE. Trimming pared 4 bases from V and 2 bases from J, leaving 12 bases between. The CDR3 protein is CASSPGPGQETQYF. CDR3 bases: TGTGCCAGCAGCCCCGGACCAGGGCAAGAGACCCAGTACTTC. Full variable domain (remainder filled in from reference TRBV5-6 and TRBJ2-5): DAGVTQSPTHLIKTRGQQVTLRCSPKSGHDTVSWYQQALGQGPQFIFQYYEEEERQRGNFPDRFSGHQFPNYSSELNVNALLLGDSALYLCASSPGPGQETQYFGPGTRLLVL.

The chain has TRBV7-2 and TRBJ2-3; 9 nucleotides match TRBD2. The germline CDR1 and CDR2 sequences are SGHTA and FQGNSA. This CDR3 spans 16 amino acids. V lost 4 bases and J lost 2; bases outside the gene matches: 7. Here the CDR3 DNA reads TGTGCCAGCAGCTCTTTTAGCGGGAGCACCACAGATACGCAGTATTTT. This codes for CASSSFSGSTTDTQYF.

The chain employs TRBV18 and TRBJ2-7; 13 bases align to TRBD2. J was trimmed by 5 bases and V by 1 base; bases with no gene match: 5. Germline V gene sequence: CDR1 KGHSH, CDR2 LQKENI. CDR3 size: 16 residues. The CDR3 loop is CASSPRLAGGGNEQYF. In nucleotides, the CDR3 is TGTGCCAGCTCACCACGACTAGCGGGAGGAGGCAACGAGCAGTACTTC. Filled out from reference TRBV18 and TRBJ2-7, the complete variable domain reads NAGVMQNPRHLVRRRGQEARLRCSPMKGHSHVYWYRQLPEEGLKFMVYLQKENIIDESGMPKERFSAEFPKEGPSILRIQQVVRGDSAAYFCASSPRLAGGGNEQYFGPGTRLTVT.

The chain links TRBV9 to TRBJ2-7, with D uncertain. The CDR3 has 13 amino acids. CDR1 is SGDLS, CDR2 YYNGEE, per germline. V shed 1 base and J shed 1 base, with 6 bases lying between them. Here the CDR3 DNA reads TGTGCCAGCAGCGTAAGCCAGTCCTACGAGCAGTACTTC. The encoded protein is CASSVSQSYEQYF.

The chain uses TRBV19 and TRBJ2-2; D possibly corresponds to TRBD2 (6 bases). The CDR3 sequence is 13 residues long. In germline, CDR1 is LNHDA, CDR2 SQIVND (reference sequence). Trimming left V 7 bases short and J 4 bases short, with 10 bases between. The CDR3 DNA reads as TGTGCCAGTACGGGACTCCTCACCGGGGAGCTGTTTTTT. Its translation is CASTGLLTGELFF.

This clone was seen only once. This chain links TRBV11-1 with TRBJ2-2, with D perhaps matching TRBD1 (6 bases). Deletions cut 5 bases from V and 3 bases from J, with 16 bases between. Germline V gives CDR1 SGHAT, CDR2 FQDESV (reference sequence). The CDR3 covers 16 residues. The CDR3, as DNA: TGTGCCAGCAGCCCCCGGGACACTTCTTACACCGGGGAGCTGTTTTTT. Translating it yields CASSPRDTSYTGELFF. Complete variable domain (other parts from reference TRBV11-1 and TRBJ2-2): EAEVAQSPRYKITEKSQAVAFWCDPISGHATLYWYRQILGQGPELLVQFQDESVVDDSQLPKDRFSAERLKGVDSTLKIQPAELGDSAMYLCASSPRDTSYTGELFFGEGSRLTVL.